This TCR beta chain appears in the sequencing data of a study of cytomegalovirus exposure and HLA in healthy donors. Study observations and caveats: Based on reports, TCR beta sequences accurately predicted HLA-A and HLA-B alleles for most subjects. Cytomegalovirus status was reportedly diagnosed by the classifier with high sensitivity and specificity.

This CDR3 has 14 amino acids. Germline CDR1 SGHDT, CDR2 YYEEEE. Unmatched junction bases numbered 5, after V lost 4 bases and J lost 6 bases. This clone was recorded a few times. Antigen specificity is unknown. Vbeta (60) and Jbeta (13) primers were used in the PCR. Measured with immunoSEQ multiplex PCR; TCRdb has only the in-frame clones, and not every one. The sample shows approximately 150,000 clones, roughly three quarters of them seen only once. The clonotype originates from a man aged 18 to 35 in good health and CMV-seropositive. The chain recombines TRBV5-6 with TRBJ2-1, with TRBD2 matching over 9 bases. Source material: PBMCs. The CDR3: CASSIAGAVNEQFF. CDR3 coding DNA: TGTGCCAGCAGCATAGCGGGGGCCGTCAATGAGCAGTTCTTC.